Shown below are 29 T cell receptor beta chains from a single sample sequenced in a study of vaccination and CD4 T cells after COVID-19. The treatment here: roughly 10-day PBMC culture with coronavirus spike peptide pools or control peptides (ViraFEST assay). Their antigen targets remain unknown. The Oncomine TCR Beta short-read assay was applied to DNA of cultured CD4+ T cells. TCRdb called the PCR reads again in MiXCR, with one record for every CDR3 protein. Of 13,000 to 15,000 distinct CDR3 sequences listed, over 50% were seen once; the top ten hold over 8%. Sample: CD4+ T cells from blood, cultured in vitro. The receptors derive from a human donor who had recovered from COVID-19.

V gene TRBV20-1 combines with J gene TRBJ1-1; TRBD1 matches at 7 bases. The V gene end was trimmed by 2 bases and the J gene end by 4 bases; junction bases not matched to a gene: 7. This CDR3 has 14 residues. CDR1 and CDR2 (germline): DFQATT, SNEGSKA (reference sequence). The CDR3 sequence is CSARLQGWATEAFF. The CDR3 DNA reads as TGCAGTGCTAGATTACAGGGGTGGGCCACTGAAGCTTTCTTT.

This chain joins TRBV6-1 and TRBJ1-6; 7 nucleotides match TRBD1. Germline assignment: CDR1 MNHNS and CDR2 SASEGT. The CDR3 spans 18 residues. The junction had 8 bases not matched to a gene; V was cut back by 1 base and J by 2 bases. The CDR3, as DNA: TGTGCCAGCAGTGAAGGACAGGGACGCTTTCCCTATAATTCACCCCTCCACTTT. Protein product: CASSEGQGRFPYNSPLHF.

This rearrangement joins TRBV10-3 to TRBJ2-3, with a tentative D call TRBD2 (6 bases). Germline loops: CDR1 ENHRY, CDR2 SYGVKD. Trimming removed 0 bases from V and 4 bases from J, with 20 bases in between. This CDR3 comprises 18 residues. Written as DNA, the CDR3 is TGTGCCATCAGTGAGTCGCCACTAGCTTCGAGGTTCGCAGATACGCAGTATTTT. Protein product: CAISESPLASRFADTQYF.

The chain recombines TRBV7-8 with TRBJ2-7, with D possibly called TRBD1 or TRBD2 (5 bases each). Germline assignment: CDR1 SGHVS and CDR2 FQNEAQ. Trimming shortened V by 6 bases and J by 4 bases, and 19 bases separated the two germline ends. The CDR3 totals 15 residues. The CDR3 DNA reads TGTGCCAGCAGTTCCAAAACCGGGACCGGTTACGAGCAGTACTTC. Translation: CASSSKTGTGYEQYF.

This clonotype was seen a handful of times. The J gene is TRBJ2-7, the V gene TRBV11-2, with 13 bases identical to TRBD2. Unmatched junction bases numbered 8, after V lost 8 bases and J lost 4 bases. Germline V lookup: CDR1 SGHAT, CDR2 FQNNGV. The CDR3 is made up of 15 amino acids. CDR3 region: CASGGLAGERYEQYF. CDR3 nucleotide sequence: TGTGCCAGCGGCGGACTAGCGGGGGAACGGTACGAGCAGTACTTC. Full variable domain (outside the CDR3, taken from reference TRBV11-2 and TRBJ2-7): EAGVAQSPRYKIIEKRQSVAFWCNPISGHATLYWYQQILGQGPKLLIQFQNNGVVDDSQLPKDRFSAERLKGVDSTLKIQPAKLEDSAVYLCASGGLAGERYEQYFGPGTRLTVT.

This clonotype came up a few times. This rearrangement joins TRBV28 to TRBJ1-2, with D perhaps matching TRBD1 (5 bases). Germline CDR1 is MDHEN and CDR2 is SYDVKM. The CDR3 is 12 amino acids. Trimming pared 2 bases from V and 5 bases from J, leaving 6 bases between. CDR3 DNA: TGTGCCAGCAGTTTAAGGGGTTATGGCTACACCTTC. This translates into CASSLRGYGYTF.

The chain couples TRBV19 to TRBJ1-1; possible D gene TRBD1, 5 bases. The CDR3 loop spans 18 amino acids. Germline assignment: CDR1 LNHDA and CDR2 SQIVND (reference sequence). V gave up 2 bases and J gave up 3 bases, with 22 bases separating them. The CDR3 here is CASSIRVRDGVAHTEAFF. CDR3 nucleotide sequence: TGTGCCAGTAGTATAAGGGTCAGGGATGGTGTGGCGCACACTGAAGCTTTCTTT.

This clonotype is medium-sized. The chain carries TRBV27 and TRBJ2-7, with 9 bases matching TRBD1. V lost 6 bases, J lost 4 bases, and 7 bases stayed unmatched. Germline V gene sequence: CDR1 MNHEY, CDR2 SMNVEV (reference sequence). The CDR3 extends over 14 amino acids. In DNA, the CDR3 is TGTGCCAGCAGCAAACAGGGGGCACGGTACGAGCAGTACTTC. Translation gives CASSKQGARYEQYF.

This clonotype was seen a handful of times. The chain is built from TRBV4-2 and TRBJ1-2; D might be TRBD1 (6 bases). V was pared by 0 bases and J by 0 bases, with 17 bases between. Germline-derived CDR1 and CDR2 are LGHNA and YNFKEQ. The CDR3 is 18 residues long. The CDR3 loop reads CASSQEGAGYGANYGYTF. CDR3 DNA sequence: TGTGCCAGCAGCCAAGAGGGGGCAGGGTATGGGGCTAACTATGGCTACACCTTC.

The chain recombines TRBV5-1 with TRBJ1-1; D is unresolved. V dropped 1 base and J dropped 0 bases, with 7 bases sitting between them. The CDR3 extends over 14 amino acids. CDR1 is SGHRS, CDR2 YFSETQ, per germline. CDR3 DNA sequence: TGCGCCAGCAGCTTGACCGGGATGAACACTGAAGCTTTCTTT. It is translated as CASSLTGMNTEAFF.

The rearrangement uses TRBV7-2 and TRBJ1-2; 8 bases are shared with TRBD1. Germline V gene data show CDR1 as SGHTA and CDR2 as FQGNSA. The V and J ends lost 2 bases and 4 bases, in that order; junction bases with no gene match: 6. The CDR3 totals 15 residues. CDR3 protein: CASSLSTGGTYGYTF. The CDR3 DNA is TGTGCCAGCAGCTTATCTACAGGGGGGACCTATGGCTACACCTTC. Complete variable domain (other parts from reference TRBV7-2 and TRBJ1-2): GAGVSQSPSNKVTEKGKDVELRCDPISGHTALYWYRQSLGQGLEFLIYFQGNSAPDKSGLPSDRFSAERTGGSVSTLTIQRTQQEDSAVYLCASSLSTGGTYGYTFGSGTRLTVV.

V and J are TRBV7-6 and TRBJ2-7; the D gene is possibly TRBD1 (6 bases). The V end lost 5 bases, the J end lost 0 bases, and 8 bases lay between the germline ends. The CDR3 is 13 amino acids. The germline V gene encodes CDR1 SGHVS and CDR2 FNYEAQ. The CDR3, as DNA: TGTGCCAGCAGCACAGGGTCCTCCTACGAGCAGTACTTC. Translated, it gives CASSTGSSYEQYF.

The rearrangement uses TRBV20-1 and TRBJ2-3; 8 bases map to TRBD2. The CDR3 spans 15 residues. Germline CDR1 is DFQATT and CDR2 is SNEGSKA (reference sequence). The trim removed 7 bases at V and 5 bases at J, leaving 14 bases unmatched. CDR3 sequence (DNA): TGCAGTGTTCCCCCCCGGACGGGAGGGGTAGATACGCAGTATTTT. This encodes CSVPPRTGGVDTQYF.

This chain joins TRBV11-3 and TRBJ2-5; TRBD1 is a possible D gene (6 bases). The V gene's germline CDR1 is SGHNT and CDR2 YENEEA. V was pared by 2 bases and J by 3 bases, with 19 bases between. The CDR3 runs 17 residues. The CDR3 loop is CASSLSQGSWGKETQYF. For the CDR3, the DNA is TGTGCCAGCAGCTTATCGCAGGGGTCCTGGGGGAAAGAGACCCAGTACTTC.

The rearrangement links TRBV6-1 to TRBJ2-3; 9 bases align to TRBD1. Trimming cost V 9 bases and J 4 bases; bases outside gene matches: 8. There are 14 residues in the CDR3. The V gene's germline CDR1 is MNHNS and CDR2 SASEGT. CDR3 sequence reads: CASNPTGGPDTQYF. In DNA form, the CDR3 reads TGTGCCAGTAACCCGACAGGGGGGCCAGATACGCAGTATTTT.

This rearrangement joins TRBV2 to TRBJ1-5, with 9 bases that match TRBD1. With 5 bases clipped from V and 6 bases from J, the junction kept 5 bases outside the gene matches. This CDR3 has 14 residues. Germline loops: CDR1 SNHLY, CDR2 FYNNEI. The CDR3 region has the DNA TGTGCCAGCAGTTTCTGGGACAGGGCTCAGCCCCAGCATTTT. Its translation: CASSFWDRAQPQHF. Together with reference TRBV2 and TRBJ1-5, the CDR3 gives the full variable domain: EPEVTQTPSHQVTQMGQEVILRCVPISNHLYFYWYRQILGQKVEFLVSFYNNEISEKSEIFDDQFSVERPDGSNFTLKIRSTKLEDSAMYFCASSFWDRAQPQHFGDGTRLSIL.

This clonotype was seen just once. This sequence joins TRBV5-1 and TRBJ1-1; D unresolved. The germline V gene encodes CDR1 SGHRS and CDR2 YFSETQ. The germline V and J ends were trimmed by 5 bases and 0 bases, with 8 bases remaining between them. The CDR3 extends over 13 amino acids. The CDR3 protein is CASRARLNTEAFF. DNA of the CDR3: TGCGCCAGCAGAGCACGGTTGAACACTGAAGCTTTCTTT.

By sample fraction, this clonotype is medium-sized. This rearrangement joins TRBV12-3 or TRBV12-4 to TRBJ2-2, with 14 positions matching TRBD2. The CDR3 covers 15 residues. Losses at the gene ends were 8 bases for V and 7 bases for J; bases not matched to a gene: 6. DNA for the CDR3: TGTGCCAGCTCGACTAGCGGGAGGGCCCACGGGGAGCTGTTTTTT. Amino acid sequence: CASSTSGRAHGELFF.

The CDR3 sequence: CASSQDQGYAGELFF. CDR3 DNA: TGTGCCAGCAGCCAAGATCAGGGTTATGCCGGGGAGCTGTTTTTT. V usage is TRBV4-2 and J usage is TRBJ2-2; TRBD1 is a possible D gene (5 bases). Germline CDR1 LGHNA, CDR2 YNFKEQ. This CDR3 is built from 15 residues. V lost 0 bases and J lost 6, with 11 bases in between.

This clonotype occurred a few times. This sequence joins TRBV11-1 and TRBJ2-5; weak D call: TRBD2 (6 bases). V lost 4 bases to trimming and J lost 5 bases, with 20 bases between them. This CDR3 contains 16 residues. Germline V gene sequence: CDR1 SGHAT, CDR2 FQDESV (reference sequence). The CDR3 sequence: CASSSVAGSSWETQYF. In nucleotides, the CDR3 is TGTGCCAGCAGCTCGGTGGCGGGATCCTCTTGGGAGACCCAGTACTTC.

The sample holds a few counts of this clonotype. This chain connects TRBV20-1 to TRBJ1-1; no firm D call. Germline V gene sequence: CDR1 DFQATT, CDR2 SNEGSKA (reference sequence). The CDR3 length is 11 residues. V lost 7 bases and J 5 bases, leaving 11 bases between the germline ends. The CDR3 region has the DNA TGCAGTGTTCATCGTGGAACTGAAGCTTTCTTT. This sequence encodes CSVHRGTEAFF.

The CDR3 here is CSAREDRGLSTEAFF. The CDR3 DNA reads as TGCAGTGCTAGAGAGGACAGGGGGCTGAGCACTGAAGCTTTCTTT. V and J are TRBV20-1 and TRBJ1-1; the match to TRBD1 covers 11 bases. Germline V gene data show CDR1 as DFQATT and CDR2 as SNEGSKA (reference sequence). V lost 0 bases, J lost 4 bases, and 4 bases stayed unmatched. The CDR3 covers 15 residues.

The chain links TRBV20-1 to TRBJ1-4; D gene uncertain. The ends were cut back, 3 bases at V and 6 bases at J, with 14 bases in the middle. In germline, CDR1 is DFQATT, CDR2 SNEGSKA (reference sequence). The CDR3 covers 14 residues. For the CDR3, the DNA is TGCAGTGCTAGGTCGACCAACGGGGATGAAAAACTGTTTTTT. Encoded protein: CSARSTNGDEKLFF.

The genes are TRBV28 and TRBJ2-3; D is perhaps TRBD1 or TRBD2 (6 bases each). This CDR3 comprises 14 residues. From germline, CDR1 is MDHEN and CDR2 SYDVKM. V was shortened by 7 bases and J by 3 bases, with 14 bases between the two germline ends. CDR3 region: CASTGGGTTDTQYF. The CDR3 nucleotides read TGTGCCAGCACTGGGGGCGGGACAACAGATACGCAGTATTTT.

In this sample, this clonotype turned up once. This chain links TRBV6-1 with TRBJ2-2; D remains unclear. This CDR3 is 15 amino acids long. V was clipped by 3 bases and J by 4 bases, with 12 bases between them. Germline CDR1 reads MNHNS; CDR2 reads SASEGT. CDR3 loop: CASSEFLVATGELFF. In DNA form, the CDR3 reads TGTGCCAGCAGTGAGTTCCTTGTGGCCACCGGGGAGCTGTTTTTT.

The rearrangement joins TRBV6-1 to TRBJ1-2, with no clear D. Between the trimmed V and J ends, which lost 1 base and 8 bases, there was a span of 11 bases. This CDR3 has 13 residues. Germline values: CDR1 MNHNS, CDR2 SASEGT. The DNA for the CDR3 is TGTGCCAGCAGTGAAGTCTGGGTTTTAGGCTACACCTTC. Its protein product is CASSEVWVLGYTF.

V gene TRBV20-1 combines with J gene TRBJ2-3, with D perhaps matching TRBD1 (6 bases). Trimming stripped 3 bases from V and 1 base from J, with 8 bases between. CDR3 length: 13 residues. Germline CDR1 DFQATT, CDR2 SNEGSKA (reference sequence). CDR3 protein: CSARPGGTDTQYF. In DNA, the CDR3 is TGCAGTGCTAGGCCAGGGGGCACAGATACGCAGTATTTT.

The chain uses TRBV6-1 and TRBJ2-7; tentative D call: TRBD2 (5 bases). Germline CDR1 reads MNHNS; CDR2 reads SASEGT. V lost 9 bases and J 4 bases, leaving 16 bases between the germline ends. The CDR3 is 13 residues long. In nucleotides, the CDR3 is TGTGCCAGTTCCTTCGCGGGCGATTACGAGCAGTACTTC. It yields the protein CASSFAGDYEQYF.

CDR3 sequence: CSASRSGTSLRRNEQFF. The CDR3 region has the DNA TGCAGTGCATCGCGTAGCGGGACCTCCTTAAGAAGGAATGAGCAGTTCTTC. This rearrangement joins TRBV20-1 to TRBJ2-1; 8 nucleotides match TRBD2. In germline, CDR1 is DFQATT, CDR2 SNEGSKA (reference sequence). This CDR3 region has 17 residues. The trim removed 6 bases at V and 7 bases at J, leaving 20 bases unmatched.